This TCR beta chain came from a study of post-analysis software for immune sequencing data. Study-level points and caveats: The study found TRBV5-6, TRBV5-1 and TRBV20-1 among roughly 5 TRBV segments more frequent in patients than controls.

With respect to this clonotype: Its antigen is as yet unknown.

Researchers reported that TCR beta cDNA libraries carried unique molecular identifiers. T cells, about 0.85 to 11 million of them, yielded about half a million cDNA molecules. Using its own MiXCR run on the PCR reads, TCRdb lists one record per CDR3 protein. The sample yields approximately 770,000 distinct CDR3 sequences, more than 45% seen once. V was pared by 5 bases and J by 2 bases, with 3 bases of the junction left unmatched. The CDR3 spans 13 residues. Germline V lookup: CDR1 ENHRY, CDR2 SYGVKD. The sample consisted of blood. The rearrangement links TRBV10-3 to TRBJ2-7; 7 positions agree with TRBD1. This clonotype was obtained from a girl under 18 with multiple sclerosis. This CDR3 reads CAISLDRTYEQYF. The CDR3 DNA sequence: TGTGCCATCAGTTTGGACAGGACCTACGAGCAGTACTTC.